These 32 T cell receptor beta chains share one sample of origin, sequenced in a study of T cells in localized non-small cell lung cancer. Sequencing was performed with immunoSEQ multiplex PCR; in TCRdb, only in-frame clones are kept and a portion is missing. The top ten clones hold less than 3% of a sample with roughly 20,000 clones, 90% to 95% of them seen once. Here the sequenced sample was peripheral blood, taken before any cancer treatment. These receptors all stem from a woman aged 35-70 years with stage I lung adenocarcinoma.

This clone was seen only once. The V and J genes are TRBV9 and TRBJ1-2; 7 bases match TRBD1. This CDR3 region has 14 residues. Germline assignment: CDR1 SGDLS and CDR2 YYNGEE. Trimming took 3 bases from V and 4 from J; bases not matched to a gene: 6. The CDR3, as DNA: TGTGCCAGCAGCGACCGGGACAGTTTCTATGGCTACACCTTC. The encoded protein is CASSDRDSFYGYTF.

The CDR3, as DNA: TGTGCCAGCAACCGGTGGAGGGGGGGGACCGGGGAGCTGTTTTTT. Its protein is CASNRWRGGTGELFF. The chain couples TRBV6-6 to TRBJ2-2; perhaps TRBD2 as D (7 bases). This CDR3 contains 15 residues. V lost 7 bases and J 5 bases, leaving 17 bases between the germline ends. Germline V gene data show CDR1 as MNHNY and CDR2 as SVGAGI (reference sequence).

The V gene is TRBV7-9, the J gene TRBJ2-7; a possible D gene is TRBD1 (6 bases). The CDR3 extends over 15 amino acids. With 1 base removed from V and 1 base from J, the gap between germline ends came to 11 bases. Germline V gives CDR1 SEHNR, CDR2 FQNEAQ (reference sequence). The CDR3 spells CASSLVQGSSYEQYF. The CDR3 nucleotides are TGTGCCAGCAGCTTAGTTCAGGGGTCTTCCTACGAGCAGTACTTC.

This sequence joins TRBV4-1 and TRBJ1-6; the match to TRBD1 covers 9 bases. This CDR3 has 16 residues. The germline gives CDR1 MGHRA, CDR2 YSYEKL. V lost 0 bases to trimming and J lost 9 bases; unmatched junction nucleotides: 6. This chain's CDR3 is CASSQDWGQGSSPLHF. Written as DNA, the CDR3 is TGCGCCAGCAGCCAAGATTGGGGACAGGGTAGTTCACCCCTCCACTTT.

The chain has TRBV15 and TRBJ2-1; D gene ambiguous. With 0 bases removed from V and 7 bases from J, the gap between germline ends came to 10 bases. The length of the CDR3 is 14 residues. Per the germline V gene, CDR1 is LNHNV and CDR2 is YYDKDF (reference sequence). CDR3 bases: TGTGCCACCAGCAGAGATCCCGACGGAAATGAGCAGTTCTTC. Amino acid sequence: CATSRDPDGNEQFF.

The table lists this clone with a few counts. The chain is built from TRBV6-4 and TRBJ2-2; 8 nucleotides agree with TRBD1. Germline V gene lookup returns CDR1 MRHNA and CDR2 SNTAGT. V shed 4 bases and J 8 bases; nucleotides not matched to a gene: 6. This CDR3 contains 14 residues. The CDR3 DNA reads TGTGCCAGCAGTGTGACAGGGGAACGTGGGGAGCTGTTTTTT. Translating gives CASSVTGERGELFF.

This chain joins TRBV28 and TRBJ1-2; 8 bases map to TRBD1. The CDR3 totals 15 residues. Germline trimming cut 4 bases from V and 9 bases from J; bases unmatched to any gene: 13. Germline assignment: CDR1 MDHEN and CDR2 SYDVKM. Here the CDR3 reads CASSSPTGDTTRYTF. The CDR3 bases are TGTGCCAGCAGTTCCCCGACAGGGGACACGACCCGCTACACCTTC.

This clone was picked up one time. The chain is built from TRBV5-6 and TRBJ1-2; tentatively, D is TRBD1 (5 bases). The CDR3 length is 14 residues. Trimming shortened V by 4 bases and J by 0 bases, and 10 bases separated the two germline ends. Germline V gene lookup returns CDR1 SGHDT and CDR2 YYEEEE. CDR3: CASSRGTANYGYTF. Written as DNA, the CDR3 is TGTGCCAGCAGCAGGGGAACCGCTAACTATGGCTACACCTTC.

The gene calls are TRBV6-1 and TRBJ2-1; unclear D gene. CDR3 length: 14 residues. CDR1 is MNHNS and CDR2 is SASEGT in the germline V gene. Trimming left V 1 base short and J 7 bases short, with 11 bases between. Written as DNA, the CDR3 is TGTGCCAGCAGTGAAGGAGAAGGGCCTAATGAGCAGTTCTTC. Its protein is CASSEGEGPNEQFF.

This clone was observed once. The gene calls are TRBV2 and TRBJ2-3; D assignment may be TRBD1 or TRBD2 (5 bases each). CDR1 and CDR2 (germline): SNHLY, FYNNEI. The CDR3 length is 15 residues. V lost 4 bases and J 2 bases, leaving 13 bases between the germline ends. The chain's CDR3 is CASSVGEWATDTQYF. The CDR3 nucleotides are TGTGCCAGCAGTGTGGGGGAATGGGCCACAGATACGCAGTATTTT.

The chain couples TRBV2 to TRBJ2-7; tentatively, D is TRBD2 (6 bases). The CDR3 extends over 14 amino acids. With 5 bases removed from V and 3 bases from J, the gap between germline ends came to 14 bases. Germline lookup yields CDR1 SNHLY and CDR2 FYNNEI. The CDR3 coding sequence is TGTGCCAGCAGTACTCGGGGGAACTTCTACGAGCAGTACTTC. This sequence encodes CASSTRGNFYEQYF.

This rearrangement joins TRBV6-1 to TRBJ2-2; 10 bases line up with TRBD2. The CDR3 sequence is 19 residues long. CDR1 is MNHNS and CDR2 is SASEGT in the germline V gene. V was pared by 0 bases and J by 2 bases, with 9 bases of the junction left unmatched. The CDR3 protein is CASSEAVVAGGANTGELFF. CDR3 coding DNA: TGTGCCAGCAGTGAAGCGGTGGTAGCGGGGGGTGCTAACACCGGGGAGCTGTTTTTT.

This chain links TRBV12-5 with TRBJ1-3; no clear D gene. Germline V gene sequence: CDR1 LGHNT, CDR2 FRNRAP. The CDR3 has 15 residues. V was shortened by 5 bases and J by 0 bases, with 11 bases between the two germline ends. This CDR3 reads CASGLQMFSGNTIYF. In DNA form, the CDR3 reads TGTGCTAGTGGTCTCCAGATGTTCTCTGGAAACACCATATATTTT.

Written as DNA, the CDR3 is TGTGCCAGCAGCCTGGGACTAGCGGGGGCCGGGGAGCAGTACTTC. Its protein product is CASSLGLAGAGEQYF. V usage is TRBV11-2 and J usage is TRBJ2-7; 14 nucleotides match TRBD2. Germline V gene data show CDR1 as SGHAT and CDR2 as FQNNGV. The CDR3 length is 15 residues. V shed 5 bases and J 7 bases; nucleotides not matched to a gene: 7. Based on the CDR3 plus reference TRBV11-2 and TRBJ2-7, the full variable domain is EAGVAQSPRYKIIEKRQSVAFWCNPISGHATLYWYQQILGQGPKLLIQFQNNGVVDDSQLPKDRFSAERLKGVDSTLKIQPAKLEDSAVYLCASSLGLAGAGEQYFGPGTRLTVT.

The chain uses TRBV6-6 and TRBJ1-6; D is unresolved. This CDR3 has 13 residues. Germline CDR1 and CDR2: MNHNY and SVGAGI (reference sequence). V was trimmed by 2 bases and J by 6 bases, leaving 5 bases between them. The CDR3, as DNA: TGTGCCAGCAGTTACGAGTCTAATTCACCCCTCCACTTT. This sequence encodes CASSYESNSPLHF.

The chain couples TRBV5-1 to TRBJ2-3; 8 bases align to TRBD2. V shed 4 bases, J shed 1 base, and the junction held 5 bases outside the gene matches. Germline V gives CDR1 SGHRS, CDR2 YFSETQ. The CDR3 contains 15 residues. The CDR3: CASSPSTSGTDTQYF. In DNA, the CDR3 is TGCGCCAGCAGCCCATCGACTAGCGGCACAGATACGCAGTATTTT.

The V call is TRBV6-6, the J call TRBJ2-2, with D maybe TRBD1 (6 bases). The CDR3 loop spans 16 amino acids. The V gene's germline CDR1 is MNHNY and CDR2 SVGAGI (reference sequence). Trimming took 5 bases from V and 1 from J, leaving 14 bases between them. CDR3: CASSVQGTGNTGELFF. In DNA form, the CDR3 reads TGTGCCAGCAGTGTACAGGGAACTGGGAACACCGGGGAGCTGTTTTTT.

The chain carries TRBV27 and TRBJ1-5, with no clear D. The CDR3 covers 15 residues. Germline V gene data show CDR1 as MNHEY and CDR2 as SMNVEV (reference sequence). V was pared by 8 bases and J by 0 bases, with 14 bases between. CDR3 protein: CASHPSRDSNQPQHF. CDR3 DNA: TGTGCCAGCCACCCTTCCAGAGATAGCAATCAGCCCCAGCATTTT.

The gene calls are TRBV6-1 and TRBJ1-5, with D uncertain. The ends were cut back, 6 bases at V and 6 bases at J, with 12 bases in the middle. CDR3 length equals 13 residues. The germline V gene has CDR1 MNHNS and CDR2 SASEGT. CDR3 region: CASRGVLFQPQHF. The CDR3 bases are TGTGCCAGCAGAGGAGTCCTATTTCAGCCCCAGCATTTT.

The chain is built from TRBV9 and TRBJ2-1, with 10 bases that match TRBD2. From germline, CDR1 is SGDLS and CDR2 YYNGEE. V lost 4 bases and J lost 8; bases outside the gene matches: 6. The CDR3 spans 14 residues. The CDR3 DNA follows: TGTGCCAGCAGCTCTTCTAGCGGGGGTGATGAGCAGTTCTTC. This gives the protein CASSSSSGGDEQFF.

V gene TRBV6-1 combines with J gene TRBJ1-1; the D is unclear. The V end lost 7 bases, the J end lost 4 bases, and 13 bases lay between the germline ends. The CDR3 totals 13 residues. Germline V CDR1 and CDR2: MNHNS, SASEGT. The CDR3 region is CASKGGGPTEAFF. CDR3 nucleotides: TGTGCCAGCAAGGGCGGTGGGCCCACTGAAGCTTTCTTT.

The CDR3 coding sequence is TGTGCCAGCAGCCAAGCTTACGATAGACCCAATTCACCCCTCCACTTT. This encodes CASSQAYDRPNSPLHF. The rearrangement joins TRBV4-2 to TRBJ1-6; D gene uncertain. The CDR3 sequence is 16 residues long. Trimming pared 1 base from V and 7 bases from J, leaving 14 bases between. From germline, CDR1 is LGHNA and CDR2 YNFKEQ.

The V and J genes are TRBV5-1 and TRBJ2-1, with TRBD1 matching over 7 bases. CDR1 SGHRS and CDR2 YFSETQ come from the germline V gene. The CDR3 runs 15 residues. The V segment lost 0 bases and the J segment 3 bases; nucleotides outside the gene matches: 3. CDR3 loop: CASSLEGGVYNEQFF. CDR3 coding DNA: TGCGCCAGCAGCTTGGAAGGGGGCGTCTACAATGAGCAGTTCTTC.

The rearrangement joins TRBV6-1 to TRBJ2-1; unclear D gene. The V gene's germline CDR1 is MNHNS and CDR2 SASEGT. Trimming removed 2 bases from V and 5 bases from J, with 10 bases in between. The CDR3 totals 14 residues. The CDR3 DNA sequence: TGTGCCAGCAGTGAACCCTGGAAGAACAATGAGCAGTTCTTC. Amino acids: CASSEPWKNNEQFF.

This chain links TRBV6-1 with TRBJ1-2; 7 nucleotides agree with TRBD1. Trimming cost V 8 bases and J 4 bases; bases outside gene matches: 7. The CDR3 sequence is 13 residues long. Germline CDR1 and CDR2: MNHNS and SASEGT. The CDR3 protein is CASESNRGYGYTF. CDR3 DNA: TGTGCCAGCGAATCCAACAGGGGCTATGGCTACACCTTC.

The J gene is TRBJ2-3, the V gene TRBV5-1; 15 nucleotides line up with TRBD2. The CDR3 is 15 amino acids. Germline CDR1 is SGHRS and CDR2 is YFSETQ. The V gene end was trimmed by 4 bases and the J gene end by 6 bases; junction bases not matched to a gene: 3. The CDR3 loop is CASSPGTSGGDTQYF. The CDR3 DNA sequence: TGCGCCAGCAGCCCTGGGACTAGCGGGGGGGATACGCAGTATTTT. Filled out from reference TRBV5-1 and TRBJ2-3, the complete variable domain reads KAGVTQTPRYLIKTRGQQVTLSCSPISGHRSVSWYQQTPGQGLQFLFEYFSETQRNKGNFPGRFSGRQFSNSRSEMNVSTLELGDSALYLCASSPGTSGGDTQYFGPGTRLTVL.

CDR3 in DNA: TGTGCCAGTAGTATCCCAGCGGGGGGGACAGATACGCAGTATTTT. This translates into CASSIPAGGTDTQYF. V is TRBV19 and J is TRBJ2-3; 10 positions agree with TRBD2. This CDR3 is 15 amino acids long. Trimming cost V 3 bases and J 3 bases; bases outside gene matches: 3. Germline CDR1 and CDR2: LNHDA and SQIVND (reference sequence). Together with reference TRBV19 and TRBJ2-3, the CDR3 gives the full variable domain: DGGITQSPKYLFRKEGQNVTLSCEQNLNHDAMYWYRQDPGQGLRLIYYSQIVNDFQKGDIAEGYSVSREKKESFPLTVTSAQKNPTAFYLCASSIPAGGTDTQYFGPGTRLTVL.

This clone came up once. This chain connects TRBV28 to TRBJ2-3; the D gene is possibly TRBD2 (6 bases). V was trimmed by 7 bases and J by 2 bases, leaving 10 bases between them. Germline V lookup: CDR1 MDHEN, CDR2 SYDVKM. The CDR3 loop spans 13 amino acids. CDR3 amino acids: CASMGGSTDTQYF. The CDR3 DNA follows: TGTGCCAGCATGGGGGGTTCCACAGATACGCAGTATTTT. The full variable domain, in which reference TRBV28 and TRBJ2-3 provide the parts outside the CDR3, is DVKVTQSSRYLVKRTGEKVFLECVQDMDHENMFWYRQDPGLGLRLIYFSYDVKMKEKGDIPEGYSVSREKKERFSLILESASTNQTSMYLCASMGGSTDTQYFGPGTRLTVL.

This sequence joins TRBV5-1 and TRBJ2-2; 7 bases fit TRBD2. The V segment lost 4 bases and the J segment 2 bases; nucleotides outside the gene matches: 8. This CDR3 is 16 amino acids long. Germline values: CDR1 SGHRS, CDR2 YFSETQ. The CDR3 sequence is CASSKDPGGNTGELFF. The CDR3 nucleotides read TGCGCCAGCAGCAAAGACCCGGGGGGAAACACCGGGGAGCTGTTTTTT.

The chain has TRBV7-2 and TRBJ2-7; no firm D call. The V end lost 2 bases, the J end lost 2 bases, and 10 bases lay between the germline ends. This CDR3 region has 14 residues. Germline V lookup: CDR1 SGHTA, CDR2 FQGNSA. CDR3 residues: CASSLSRTAYEQYF. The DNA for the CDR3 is TGTGCCAGCAGCTTAAGTCGGACGGCCTACGAGCAGTACTTC.

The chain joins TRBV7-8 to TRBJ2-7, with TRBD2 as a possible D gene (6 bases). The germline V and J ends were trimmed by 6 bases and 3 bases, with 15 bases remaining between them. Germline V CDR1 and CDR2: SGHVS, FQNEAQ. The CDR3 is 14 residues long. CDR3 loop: CASRSRDSLYEQYF. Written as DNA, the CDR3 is TGTGCCAGCAGATCCCGGGACTCCCTCTACGAGCAGTACTTC.

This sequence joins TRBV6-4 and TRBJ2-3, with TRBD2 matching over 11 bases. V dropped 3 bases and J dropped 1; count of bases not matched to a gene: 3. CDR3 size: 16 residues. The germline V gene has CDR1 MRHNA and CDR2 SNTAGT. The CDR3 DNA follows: TGTGCCAGCAGTGAATCGACTAGCGGGGGCACAGATACGCAGTATTTT. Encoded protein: CASSESTSGGTDTQYF.